The T cell receptor (beta chain) described here comes from a study of T-cell memory formation after mild COVID-19. The wider study: Most TCR clusters belonged to a single donor. Regarding the study as a whole: Clones contracting across day 15 to 85 had a balanced CD4/CD8 profile; later expanding clones leaned CD4+.

The CDR3 contains 14 residues. Between the trimmed V and J ends, which lost 4 bases and 4 bases, there was a span of 13 bases. CDR1 and CDR2 from the germline V gene are SGHRS and YFSETQ. There are a few counts of this clonotype. Its antigen is still unknown. With constant-segment primers, 5'RACE yielded cDNA libraries of TCR alpha and TCR beta that carried sample barcodes and UMIs. TCRdb reprocessed the 5' RACE reads with MiXCR, giving one entry per CDR3 protein. The sample records some 70,000 distinct CDR3 sequences, roughly a sixth being singletons. This clonotype was obtained from an adult woman who had mild COVID-19 (a few samples of this study predate the infection). Cell type and time point are not known. What was sequenced was PBMCs or a T cell subset sorted from them (not recorded which). The chain links TRBV5-1 to TRBJ2-3, with D perhaps TRBD1 (5 bases). The CDR3 is CASSPFQGADTQYF. In DNA, the CDR3 is TGCGCCAGCAGCCCCTTTCAGGGCGCAGATACGCAGTATTTT.